This TCR beta chain was sequenced in a study of T cells in narcolepsy. Study results and caveats: HCRT-specific and TRIB2-specific autoreactive clonotypes appeared among same-patient CSF and blood CD4+ clonotypes. In some patient and control memory CD4+ samples, autoreactive clones were absent. Blood of same and different patients, but not healthy controls, reportedly held recurring autoreactive clonotypes.

This clone was observed a single time. Its specificity is not known. Assay: immunoSEQ multiplex PCR; the TCRdb copy retains only in-frame clones and omits some. The data contain roughly 30,000 clones, more than 75% of them singletons. J was trimmed by 7 bases and V by 7 bases; bases with no gene match: 7. Germline assignment: CDR1 MNHEY and CDR2 SMNVEV (reference sequence). This CDR3 region has 13 residues. This receptor was obtained from a human donor in good health. Sample: memory (CD45RA-) CD4+ T cells from blood. The chain uses TRBV27 and TRBJ2-1; 7 bases are shared with TRBD1. The CDR3 protein is CASTIRQGNEQFF. The CDR3 nucleotides are TGTGCCAGCACCATACGACAGGGAAATGAGCAGTTCTTC.